Following are 4 T cell receptor beta chains from one sample sequenced in a study of T cell changes during pregnancy in multiple sclerosis. TCRdb keeps only in-frame clones here, not all; method: immunoSEQ multiplex PCR. The table shows approximately 31,000 clones, with around nine tenths occurring only once. Sequences were derived from CD8+ T cells from peripheral blood mononuclear cells, sampled in the second trimester of pregnancy. These receptors originate from a female donor with multiple sclerosis, enrolled in a pregnancy study.

V is TRBV5-4 and J is TRBJ2-1; TRBD2 aligns across 13 bases. Unmatched junction bases numbered 12, after V lost 4 bases and J lost 14 bases. The length of the CDR3 is 15 residues. The germline CDR1 and CDR2 sequences are SGHNT and YYREEE (reference sequence). CDR3 bases: TGTGCCAGCAGCCCTCCGGGACTAGCGGGACCGGAGGAGTTCTTC. It is translated as CASSPPGLAGPEEFF. Full variable domain (remainder filled in from reference TRBV5-4 and TRBJ2-1): ETGVTQSPTHLIKTRGQQVTLRCSSQSGHNTVSWYQQALGQGPQFIFQYYREEENGRGNFPPRFSGLQFPNYSSELNVNALELDDSALYLCASSPPGLAGPEEFFGPGTRLTVL.

The table lists this clone with a count of one. The CDR3 sequence: CASSSIDWAGELFF. The CDR3 DNA sequence: TGTGCCAGCAGTTCCATCGACTGGGCCGGGGAGCTGTTTTTT. The chain carries TRBV28 and TRBJ2-2; D ambiguous. CDR3 length: 14 amino acids. Germline V gene lookup returns CDR1 MDHEN and CDR2 SYDVKM. Trimming removed 4 bases from V and 6 bases from J, with 12 bases in between.

This rearrangement joins TRBV4-2 to TRBJ1-3; a possible D gene is TRBD1 (5 bases). Trimming took off 1 base at V and 3 bases at J, with 10 bases between the two ends. Per germline, CDR1 LGHNA and CDR2 YNFKEQ. The CDR3 totals 15 residues. In nucleotides, the CDR3 is TGTGCCAGCAGCCAAGTCGGGGGGATTGGAAACACCATATATTTT. It is translated as CASSQVGGIGNTIYF.

The genes are TRBV19 and TRBJ2-7, with 12 bases lining up with TRBD2. The CDR3 sequence is 17 residues long. The germline gives CDR1 LNHDA, CDR2 SQIVND (reference sequence). V lost 3 bases to trimming and J lost 0 bases; unmatched junction nucleotides: 6. The CDR3 sequence: CASSISPLAGGSYEQYF. CDR3 bases: TGTGCCAGTAGTATCTCACCACTAGCGGGAGGCTCCTACGAGCAGTACTTC.